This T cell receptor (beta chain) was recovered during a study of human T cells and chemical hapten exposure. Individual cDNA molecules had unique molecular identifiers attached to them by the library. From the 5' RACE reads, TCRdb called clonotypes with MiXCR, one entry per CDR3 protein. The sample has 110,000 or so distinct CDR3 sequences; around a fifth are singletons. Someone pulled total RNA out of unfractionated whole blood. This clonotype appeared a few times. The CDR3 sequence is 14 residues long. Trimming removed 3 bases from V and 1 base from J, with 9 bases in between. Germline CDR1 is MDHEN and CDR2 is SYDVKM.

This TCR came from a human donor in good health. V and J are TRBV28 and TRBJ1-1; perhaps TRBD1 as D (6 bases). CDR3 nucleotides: TGTGCCAGCAGTTTCCGGACAGCGAACACTGAAGCTTTCTTT. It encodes CASSFRTANTEAFF.